The 14 T cell receptor beta chains below were found in one sample sequenced in a study of cytomegalovirus exposure and HLA in healthy donors. 13 Jbeta primers and 60 Vbeta primers were used for the PCR. Profiled with immunoSEQ multiplex PCR; TCRdb holds only in-frame clones, not every one. The sample has hundreds of thousands of clones, almost 80% seen once; the top ten hold approximately 1.8%. Sequencing was done on a sample of PBMCs. Receptors originate from a male donor in good health and CMV-seronegative.

The count of this clone is one. The CDR3 protein is CASQGQGNKNQPQHF. CDR3 coding DNA: TGTGCCAGTCAAGGACAGGGAAATAAGAATCAGCCCCAGCATTTT. The chain uses TRBV19 and TRBJ1-5; 8 positions agree with TRBD1. The trim removed 8 bases at V and 4 bases at J, leaving 10 bases unmatched. The germline gives CDR1 LNHDA, CDR2 SQIVND (reference sequence). This CDR3 comprises 15 residues.

The chain carries TRBV19 and TRBJ1-2, with a possible D match to TRBD1 (5 bases). Per the germline V gene, CDR1 is LNHDA and CDR2 is SQIVND (reference sequence). The CDR3 sequence is 15 residues long. V was pared by 3 bases and J by 7 bases, with 18 bases between. The CDR3 nucleotides read TGTGCCAGTAGTATTAAGGGGATGGAGATTGGTGGCTACACCTTC. It specifies CASSIKGMEIGGYTF.

This chain joins TRBV28 and TRBJ2-7; D is ambiguous. CDR3 size: 13 residues. Trimming shortened V by 2 bases and J by 0 bases, and 5 bases separated the two germline ends. Germline loops: CDR1 MDHEN, CDR2 SYDVKM. The CDR3 is CASSLPISYEQYF. The CDR3 nucleotides read TGTGCCAGCAGTTTACCAATCTCCTACGAGCAGTACTTC.

V usage is TRBV10-3 and J usage is TRBJ1-6, with D tentatively TRBD1 (5 bases). V was shortened by 3 bases and J by 7 bases, with 10 bases between the two germline ends. The CDR3 runs 14 residues. Germline V gene data show CDR1 as ENHRY and CDR2 as SYGVKD. The CDR3 spells CAISDGQQNSPLHF. The CDR3 DNA reads as TGTGCCATCAGTGACGGACAACAGAATTCACCCCTCCACTTT.

The V gene is TRBV5-4, the J gene TRBJ2-6, with D unclear. The CDR3 extends over 14 amino acids. The germline V gene has CDR1 SGHNT and CDR2 YYREEE (reference sequence). Trimming removed 1 base from V and 4 bases from J, with 6 bases in between. This chain's CDR3 is CASSLRVGANVLTF. CDR3 DNA sequence: TGTGCCAGCAGCTTGCGGGTGGGGGCCAACGTCCTGACTTTC.

The chain has TRBV29-1 and TRBJ1-2; D is ambiguous. Germline V CDR1 and CDR2: SQVTM, ANQGSEA. Trimming removed 2 bases at V and 5 bases at J, with 9 bases between. The CDR3 sequence is 12 residues long. The CDR3 sequence is CSVERARYGYTF. The CDR3, as DNA: TGCAGCGTTGAACGCGCGCGGTATGGCTACACCTTC. The full variable domain, in which reference TRBV29-1 and TRBJ1-2 provide the parts outside the CDR3, is SAVISQKPSRDICQRGTSLTIQCQVDSQVTMMFWYRQQPGQSLTLIATANQGSEATYESGFVIDKFPISRPNLTFSTLTVSNMSPEDSSIYLCSVERARYGYTFGSGTRLTVV.

The J gene is TRBJ2-1, the V gene TRBV19; D not resolved. V lost 2 bases, J lost 0 bases, and 14 bases lay in between. There are 17 residues in the CDR3. Germline CDR1 reads LNHDA; CDR2 reads SQIVND (reference sequence). The CDR3 DNA is TGTGCCAGTAGTATAAGAGGATCTGCGAGCTCCTACAATGAGCAGTTCTTC. This translates into CASSIRGSASSYNEQFF.

This chain joins TRBV27 and TRBJ1-1; 7 bases fit TRBD1. The V segment lost 6 bases and the J segment 1 base; nucleotides outside the gene matches: 14. Germline CDR1 is MNHEY and CDR2 is SMNVEV (reference sequence). The CDR3 covers 17 residues. The DNA for the CDR3 is TGTGCCAGCAGGACGTTATACAGGGGATGGTCGAACACTGAAGCTTTCTTT. Its protein product is CASRTLYRGWSNTEAFF.

The chain links TRBV6-5 to TRBJ2-1; weak D call: TRBD1 (6 bases). The ends were cut back, 2 bases at V and 10 bases at J, with 6 bases in the middle. This CDR3 is 11 amino acids long. Germline lookup yields CDR1 MNHEY and CDR2 SVGAGI. The CDR3 sequence: CASSYGTEQFF. CDR3 sequence (DNA): TGTGCCAGCAGTTACGGGACAGAGCAGTTCTTC.

The V gene is TRBV9, the J gene TRBJ1-4; 8 bases align to TRBD1. The CDR3 runs to 14 residues. The trim removed 4 bases at V and 7 bases at J, leaving 6 bases unmatched. CDR1 and CDR2 from the germline V gene are SGDLS and YYNGEE. The CDR3 DNA reads as TGTGCCAGCAGCCCCGACAGGGGCGGTGAAAAACTGTTTTTT. As protein: CASSPDRGGEKLFF.

In DNA form, the CDR3 reads TGTGCCAGCAGCTCGCGCTGGGGACAGAGATACGAGCAGTACTTC. It codes for CASSSRWGQRYEQYF. The chain links TRBV7-2 to TRBJ2-7, with 7 bases aligning to TRBD1. The V gene end was trimmed by 4 bases and the J gene end by 4 bases; junction bases not matched to a gene: 10. The CDR3 sequence is 15 residues long. Germline lookup yields CDR1 SGHTA and CDR2 FQGNSA.

V usage is TRBV6-4 and J usage is TRBJ2-1; 7 bases agree with TRBD2. The length of the CDR3 is 14 residues. CDR1 is MRHNA, CDR2 SNTAGT, per germline. The V gene end was trimmed by 2 bases and the J gene end by 7 bases; junction bases not matched to a gene: 5. The CDR3, as DNA: TGTGCCAGCAGTGACGGGGGGGGATCGAATGAGCAGTTCTTC. Its protein product is CASSDGGGSNEQFF.

The CDR3 sequence is CASSEGQGQYF. For the CDR3, the DNA is TGTGCCAGCTCAGAAGGACAGGGGCAGTACTTC. V usage is TRBV18 and J usage is TRBJ2-7, with 8 bases that match TRBD1. V trimming: 5 bases; J trimming: 9 bases; junction bases outside the gene matches: 3. The CDR3 length is 11 residues. CDR1 and CDR2 from the germline V gene are KGHSH and LQKENI.

The chain couples TRBV5-5 to TRBJ2-7; D is undetermined. The CDR3 consists of 16 residues. V was clipped by 0 bases and J by 1 base, with 14 bases between them. Germline V lookup: CDR1 SGHKS, CDR2 YYEKEE (reference sequence). CDR3 sequence (DNA): TGTGCCAGCAGCTTGGGGCCCAGAGGAGCTTCCTACGAGCAGTACTTC. Amino acids: CASSLGPRGASYEQYF.